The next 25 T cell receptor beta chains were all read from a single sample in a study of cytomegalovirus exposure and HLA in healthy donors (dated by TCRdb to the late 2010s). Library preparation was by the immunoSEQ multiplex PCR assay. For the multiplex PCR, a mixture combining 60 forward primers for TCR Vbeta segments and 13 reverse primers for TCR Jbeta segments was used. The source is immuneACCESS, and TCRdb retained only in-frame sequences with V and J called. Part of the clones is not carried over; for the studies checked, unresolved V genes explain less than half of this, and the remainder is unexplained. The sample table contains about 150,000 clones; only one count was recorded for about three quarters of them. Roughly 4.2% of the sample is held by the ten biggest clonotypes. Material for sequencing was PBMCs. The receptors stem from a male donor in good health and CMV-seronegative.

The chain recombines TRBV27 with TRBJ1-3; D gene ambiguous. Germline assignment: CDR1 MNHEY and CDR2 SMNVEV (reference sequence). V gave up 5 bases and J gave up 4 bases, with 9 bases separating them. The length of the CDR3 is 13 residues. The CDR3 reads CASSRVGGNTIYF. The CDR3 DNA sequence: TGTGCCAGCAGTCGGGTTGGGGGAAACACCATATATTTT.

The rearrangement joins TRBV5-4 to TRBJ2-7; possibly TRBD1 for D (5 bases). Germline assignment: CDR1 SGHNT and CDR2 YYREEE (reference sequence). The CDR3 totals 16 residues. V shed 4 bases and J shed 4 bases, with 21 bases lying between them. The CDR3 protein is CASSTKPQGSLYEQYF. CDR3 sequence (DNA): TGTGCCAGCAGCACCAAACCTCAGGGATCCTTATACGAGCAGTACTTC.

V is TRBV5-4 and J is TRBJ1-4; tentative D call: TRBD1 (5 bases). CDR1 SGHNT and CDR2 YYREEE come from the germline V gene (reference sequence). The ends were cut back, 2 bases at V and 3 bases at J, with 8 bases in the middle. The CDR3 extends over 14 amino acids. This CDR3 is CASSFGGSNEKLFF. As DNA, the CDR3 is TGTGCCAGCAGCTTCGGGGGATCTAATGAAAAACTGTTTTTT.

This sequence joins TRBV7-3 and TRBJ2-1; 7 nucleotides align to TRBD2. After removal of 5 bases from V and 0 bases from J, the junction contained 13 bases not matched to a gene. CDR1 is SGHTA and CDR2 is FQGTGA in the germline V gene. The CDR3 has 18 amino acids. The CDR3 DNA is TGTGCCAGCAGCGCGACCCGACTAGCAGAAAGCTCCTACAATGAGCAGTTCTTC. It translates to CASSATRLAESSYNEQFF.

The CDR3, as DNA: TGTGCCAGCAGCCTACGGACTCTGGGGTACTACGAGCAGTACTTC. Translated, it gives CASSLRTLGYYEQYF. The chain is built from TRBV5-5 and TRBJ2-7; tentative D call: TRBD2 (5 bases). Looked up from germline, CDR1 is SGHKS and CDR2 is YYEKEE (reference sequence). V was cut by 4 bases and J by 3 bases, with 17 bases left in between. This CDR3 is built from 15 residues.

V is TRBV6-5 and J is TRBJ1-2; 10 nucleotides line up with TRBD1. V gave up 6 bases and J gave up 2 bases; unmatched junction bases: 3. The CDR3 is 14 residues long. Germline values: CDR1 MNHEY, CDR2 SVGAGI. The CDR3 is CASSSGQGNYGYTF. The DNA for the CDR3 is TGTGCCAGCAGCTCGGGACAGGGGAACTATGGCTACACCTTC.

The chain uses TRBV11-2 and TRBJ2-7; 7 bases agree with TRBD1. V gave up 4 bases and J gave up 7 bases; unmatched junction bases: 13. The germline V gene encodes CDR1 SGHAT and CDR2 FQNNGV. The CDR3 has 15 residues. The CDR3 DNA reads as TGTGCCAGCAGCTCCCTTGGGGACAGCCCTTGGGAGCAGTACTTC. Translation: CASSSLGDSPWEQYF.

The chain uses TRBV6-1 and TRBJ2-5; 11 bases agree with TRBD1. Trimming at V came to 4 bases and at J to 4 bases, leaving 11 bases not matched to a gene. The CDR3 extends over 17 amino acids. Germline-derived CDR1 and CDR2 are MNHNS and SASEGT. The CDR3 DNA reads TGTGCCAGCAGTGGAGGACAGGGGGCCGGTTTTACAGAGACCCAGTACTTC. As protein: CASSGGQGAGFTETQYF.

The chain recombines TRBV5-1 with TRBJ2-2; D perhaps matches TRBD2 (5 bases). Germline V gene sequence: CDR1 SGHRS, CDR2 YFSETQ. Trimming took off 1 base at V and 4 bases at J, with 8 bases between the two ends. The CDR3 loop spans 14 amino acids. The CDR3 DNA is TGCGCCAGCAGCTTGATAGGGAGCACCGGGGAGCTGTTTTTT. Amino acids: CASSLIGSTGELFF.

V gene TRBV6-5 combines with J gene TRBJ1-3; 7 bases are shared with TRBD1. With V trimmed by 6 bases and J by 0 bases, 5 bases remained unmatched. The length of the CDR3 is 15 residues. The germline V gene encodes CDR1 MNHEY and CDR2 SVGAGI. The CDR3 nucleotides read TGTGCCAGCAGACCGGACAGGATCTCTGGAAACACCATATATTTT. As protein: CASRPDRISGNTIYF.

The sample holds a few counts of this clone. CDR3 nucleotide sequence: TGTGCCACCAGCAGAGATAGGACAGGGTATGGCTACACCTTC. Amino acid sequence: CATSRDRTGYGYTF. The V call is TRBV15, the J call TRBJ1-2; 8 nucleotides match TRBD1. The CDR3 consists of 14 residues. V was clipped by 0 bases and J by 5 bases; unmatched bases: 2. Germline V gene sequence: CDR1 LNHNV, CDR2 YYDKDF (reference sequence).

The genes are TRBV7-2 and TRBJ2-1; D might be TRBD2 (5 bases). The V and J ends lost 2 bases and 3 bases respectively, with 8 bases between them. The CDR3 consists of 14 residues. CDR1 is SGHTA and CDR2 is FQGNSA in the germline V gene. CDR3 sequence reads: CASSLYEGYNEQFF. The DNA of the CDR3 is TGTGCCAGCAGCTTATACGAGGGCTACAATGAGCAGTTCTTC.

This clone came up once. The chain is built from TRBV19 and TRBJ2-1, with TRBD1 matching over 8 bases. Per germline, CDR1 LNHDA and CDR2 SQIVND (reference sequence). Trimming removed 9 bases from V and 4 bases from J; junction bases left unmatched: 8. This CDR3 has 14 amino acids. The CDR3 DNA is TGTGCCAGCCGAGGACAGGGCCATTACAATGAGCAGTTCTTC. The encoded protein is CASRGQGHYNEQFF.

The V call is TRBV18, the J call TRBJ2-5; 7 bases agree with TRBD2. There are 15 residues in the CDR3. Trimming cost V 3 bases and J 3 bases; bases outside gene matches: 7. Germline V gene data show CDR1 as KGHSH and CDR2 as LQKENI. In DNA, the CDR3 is TGTGCCAGCTCACCCACGACTAGCAATGAAGAGACCCAGTACTTC. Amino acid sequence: CASSPTTSNEETQYF. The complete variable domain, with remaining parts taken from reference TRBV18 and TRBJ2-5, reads NAGVMQNPRHLVRRRGQEARLRCSPMKGHSHVYWYRQLPEEGLKFMVYLQKENIIDESGMPKERFSAEFPKEGPSILRIQQVVRGDSAAYFCASSPTTSNEETQYFGPGTRLLVL.

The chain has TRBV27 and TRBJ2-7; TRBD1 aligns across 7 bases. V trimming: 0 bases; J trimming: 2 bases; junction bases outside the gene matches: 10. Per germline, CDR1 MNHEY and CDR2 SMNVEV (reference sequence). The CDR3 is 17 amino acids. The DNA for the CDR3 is TGTGCCAGCAGTTTATCCTCAGCCGGGACAGTAACCTACGAGCAGTACTTC. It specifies CASSLSSAGTVTYEQYF.

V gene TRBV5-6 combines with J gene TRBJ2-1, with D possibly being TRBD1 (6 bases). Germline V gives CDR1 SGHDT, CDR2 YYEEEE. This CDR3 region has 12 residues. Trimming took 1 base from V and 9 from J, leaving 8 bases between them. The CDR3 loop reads CASSLSGAEQFF. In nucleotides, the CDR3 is TGTGCCAGCAGCTTGTCAGGGGCTGAGCAGTTCTTC.

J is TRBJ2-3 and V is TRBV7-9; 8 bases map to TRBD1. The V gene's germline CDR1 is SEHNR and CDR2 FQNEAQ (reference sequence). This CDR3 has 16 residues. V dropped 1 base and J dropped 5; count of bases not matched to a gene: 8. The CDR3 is CASSLGDRGPKDTQYF. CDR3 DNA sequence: TGTGCCAGCAGCTTAGGAGACAGGGGCCCCAAAGATACGCAGTATTTT.

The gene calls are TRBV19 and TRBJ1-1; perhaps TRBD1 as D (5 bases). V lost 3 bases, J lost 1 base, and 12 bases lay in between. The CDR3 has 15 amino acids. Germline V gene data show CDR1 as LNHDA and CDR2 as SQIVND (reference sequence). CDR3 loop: CASSIGDSRNTEAFF. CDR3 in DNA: TGTGCCAGTAGTATCGGCGACAGTAGGAACACTGAAGCTTTCTTT.

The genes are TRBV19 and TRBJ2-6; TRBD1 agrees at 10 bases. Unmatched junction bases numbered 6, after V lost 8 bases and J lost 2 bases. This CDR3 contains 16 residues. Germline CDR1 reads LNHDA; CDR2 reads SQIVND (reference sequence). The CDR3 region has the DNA TGTGCCAGTCGCCGGACAGGGGGAGCTGGGGCCAACGTCCTGACTTTC. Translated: CASRRTGGAGANVLTF.

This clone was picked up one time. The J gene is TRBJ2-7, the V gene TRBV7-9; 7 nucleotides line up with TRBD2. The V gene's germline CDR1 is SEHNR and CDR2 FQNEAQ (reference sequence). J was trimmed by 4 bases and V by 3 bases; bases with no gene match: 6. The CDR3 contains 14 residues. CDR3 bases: TGTGCCAGCAGCTTCGCGGGAGTAGGGTACGAGCAGTACTTC. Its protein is CASSFAGVGYEQYF.

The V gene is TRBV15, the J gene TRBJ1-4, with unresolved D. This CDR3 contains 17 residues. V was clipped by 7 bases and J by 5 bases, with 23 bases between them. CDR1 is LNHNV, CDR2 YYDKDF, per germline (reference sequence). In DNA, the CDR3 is TGTGCCACCACCGGAAGGCTTAGCGGCGGGAAGAATGAAAAACTGTTTTTT. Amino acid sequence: CATTGRLSGGKNEKLFF.

The chain's CDR3 is CASSLPGQGRDYGYTF. The CDR3 DNA is TGTGCCAGCAGTTTACCGGGACAGGGCAGAGACTATGGCTACACCTTC. The V and J genes are TRBV6-5 and TRBJ1-2; 9 bases agree with TRBD1. Germline V CDR1 and CDR2: MNHEY, SVGAGI. V was pared by 4 bases and J by 3 bases, with 9 bases of the junction left unmatched. This CDR3 contains 16 residues.

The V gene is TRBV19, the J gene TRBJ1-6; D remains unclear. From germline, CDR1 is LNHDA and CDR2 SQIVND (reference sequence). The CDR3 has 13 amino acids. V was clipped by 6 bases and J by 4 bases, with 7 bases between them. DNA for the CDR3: TGTGCCAGTAGGACAATTTATAATTCACCCCTCCACTTT. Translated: CASRTIYNSPLHF.

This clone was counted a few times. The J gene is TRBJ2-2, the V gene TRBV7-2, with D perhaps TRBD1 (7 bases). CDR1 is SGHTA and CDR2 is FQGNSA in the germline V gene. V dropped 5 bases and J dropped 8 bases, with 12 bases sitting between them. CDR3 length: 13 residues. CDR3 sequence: CASSRQGGGELFF. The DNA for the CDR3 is TGTGCCAGCAGCAGACAGGGAGGAGGGGAGCTGTTTTTT.

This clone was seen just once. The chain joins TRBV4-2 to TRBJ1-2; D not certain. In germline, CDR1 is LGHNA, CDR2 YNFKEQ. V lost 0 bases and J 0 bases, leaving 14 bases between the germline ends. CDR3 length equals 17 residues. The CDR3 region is CASSQEMAGFSNYGYTF. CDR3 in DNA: TGTGCCAGCAGCCAAGAAATGGCAGGTTTTTCTAACTATGGCTACACCTTC.